This T cell receptor beta chain was observed in a study of early T cells in non-severe SARS-CoV-2 infection. Turning to the study itself: The authors sequenced bulk RNA from unsorted whole blood, leaving chains unpaired. The study, taken as a whole, reports: Anti-spike CD8 specificities were favored by VDJdb matching, whose results missed private and CD4 specificities.

In its sample, this clonotype was seen a few times. Its cognate antigen is unknown. Individual cDNA molecules carried attached unique molecular identifiers. TCRdb reprocessed the 5' RACE reads via MiXCR and lists one record per CDR3 protein. The sample lists tens of thousands of distinct CDR3 sequences, over 3.5% occurring once. From germline, CDR1 is SGHTA and CDR2 FQGNSA. The CDR3 sequence is 15 residues long. With 6 bases removed from V and 2 bases from J, the gap between germline ends came to 16 bases. The TCR comes from an adult who was a healthcare worker with PCR-confirmed SARS-CoV-2 infection or an uninfected control (not recorded which). The gene calls are TRBV7-2 and TRBJ2-5; D is ambiguous. What was sequenced was whole blood. The CDR3 DNA follows: TGTGCCAGCAGTCCTCAGGCTTCTACACAAGAGACCCAGTACTTC. Its protein product is CASSPQASTQETQYF.